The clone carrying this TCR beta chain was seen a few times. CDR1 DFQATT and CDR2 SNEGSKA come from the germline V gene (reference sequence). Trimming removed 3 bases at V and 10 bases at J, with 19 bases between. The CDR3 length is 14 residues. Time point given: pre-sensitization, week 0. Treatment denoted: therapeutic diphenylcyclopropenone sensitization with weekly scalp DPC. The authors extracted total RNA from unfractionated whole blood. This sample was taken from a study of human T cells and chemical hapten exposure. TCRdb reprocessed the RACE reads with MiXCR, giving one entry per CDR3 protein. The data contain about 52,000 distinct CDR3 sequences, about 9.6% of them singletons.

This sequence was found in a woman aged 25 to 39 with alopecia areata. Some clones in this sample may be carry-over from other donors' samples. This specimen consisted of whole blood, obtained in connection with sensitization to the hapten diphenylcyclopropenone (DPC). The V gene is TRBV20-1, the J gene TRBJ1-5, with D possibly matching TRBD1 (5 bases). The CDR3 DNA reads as TGCAGTGCTAGTACAGGACATCTTGAGGCCCCCCAGCATTTT. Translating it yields CSASTGHLEAPQHF.